This entry describes one T cell receptor (beta chain). The data derive from a study of blood T cell repertoires in COVID-19. CDR1 is KGHDR and CDR2 is SFDVKD in the germline V gene. V dropped 5 bases and J dropped 4 bases, with 8 bases sitting between them. There are 13 residues in the CDR3. Authors' analysis steps: Counts of nucleated cells, estimated from reference gene primer amplification, were obtained. The data were produced by immunoSEQ multiplex PCR, yet TCRdb's version contains in-frame clones alone and is incomplete. V, J and clone size derive from that table, while D and trimming were established from the DNA sequence. In the table there are approximately 200,000 clones, over 75% of which are singletons.

The sequence was collected from a woman between 18 and 29 years old in a cohort exposed to, infected with or recovered from COVID-19 (not recorded which). V and J are TRBV24-1 and TRBJ1-5; D remains ambiguous. Sequencing was done on a sample of PBMCs or T cells enriched from blood (not recorded which). CDR3 bases: TGTGCCACCAGTGGGCCAGAAAATCAGCCCCAGCATTTT. Protein: CATSGPENQPQHF.